The T cell receptor (beta chain) under discussion was sequenced for a study of T cell changes during pregnancy in multiple sclerosis. Trimming pared 4 bases from V and 1 base from J, leaving 10 bases between. Germline lookup yields CDR1 MNHNS and CDR2 SASEGT. The CDR3 length is 14 residues. Using immunoSEQ multiplex PCR, the repertoire was profiled, and TCRdb retains in-frame clones only, with some absent. The sample records about 53,000 clones, approximately 91% being singletons. This rearrangement joins TRBV6-1 to TRBJ1-1, with D possibly being TRBD1 (5 bases). Specimen: CD4+ T cells from peripheral blood mononuclear cells, collected in the third trimester of pregnancy. The TCR sequence derives from a female donor with multiple sclerosis, enrolled in a pregnancy study. Written as DNA, the CDR3 is TGTGCCAGCAGTGTACAAACAGGGAACACTGAAGCTTTCTTT. Translation: CASSVQTGNTEAFF.